The rows below give T cell receptor beta chains drawn from one sample of a study of a mutant IDH1 vaccine in newly diagnosed glioma. Repertoires were generated with immunoSEQ multiplex PCR, while TCRdb's copy carries only in-frame clones and drops some. The sample holds about 38,000 clones, around 80% seen once. Here the sequenced sample was PBMCs, taken from a glioma patient treated with radiotherapy, temozolomide or both. The receptors originated from a man aged 35-49 years with glioma. Some clones in this sample may be carry-over from other donors' samples. Both conserved end residues are part of each CDR3. A D gene is named only where the DNA matches it firmly. The size field is filled for only some rows; it gives once, few, many or a size class.

v_gene	d_gene	abundance	j_gene	CDR3aa	CDR3nt
TRBV19	.	few	TRBJ1-2	CASSIPLPVNYGYTF	TGTGCCAGTAGTATCCCCCTCCCAGTCAACTATGGCTACACCTTC
TRBV9	TRBD1	.	TRBJ1-1	CASSGTGGMNTEAFF	TGTGCCAGCAGCGGGACAGGCGGGATGAACACTGAAGCTTTCTTT
TRBV7-2	.	.	TRBJ1-2	CASSPGVGANYGYTF	TGTGCCAGCAGCCCCGGGGTAGGGGCTAACTATGGCTACACCTTC
TRBV18	TRBD1	.	TRBJ1-1	CASSPVRDRREGAFF	TGTGCCAGCTCACCCGTCCGGGACAGGCGAGAGGGAGCTTTCTTT
TRBV19	.	.	TRBJ2-2	CATSARGTNTGELFF	TGTGCCACCAGTGCCCGGGGGACAAACACCGGGGAGCTGTTTTTT
TRBV6-5	.	.	TRBJ1-5	CASSYVQGVAPQHF	TGTGCCAGCAGTTACGTACAGGGCGTCGCTCCCCAGCATTTT
TRBV20-1	.	.	TRBJ2-3	CSAGRGDTQYF	TGCAGTGCTGGTCGGGGGGATACGCAGTATTTT
TRBV6-5	.	.	TRBJ2-1	CASSPEWGGRNEQFF	TGTGCCAGCAGTCCAGAGTGGGGGGGCCGGAATGAGCAGTTCTTC
TRBV2	.	.	TRBJ2-5	CASSETGVRETQYF	TGTGCCAGCAGTGAGACCGGGGTCAGGGAGACCCAGTACTTC
TRBV2	.	.	TRBJ2-4	CASSKGVDIQYF	TGTGCCAGCAGTAAAGGGGTGGACATTCAGTACTTC
TRBV19	.	.	TRBJ1-3	CASSATNSGNTIYF	TGTGCCAGTAGTGCAACCAACTCTGGAAACACCATATATTTT
TRBV30	.	.	TRBJ1-6	CAWSPGQPNSPLHF	TGTGCCTGGAGCCCTGGACAGCCTAATTCACCCCTCCACTTT
TRBV5-1	TRBD1	.	TRBJ1-4	CASSPREGAREKLFF	TGCGCCAGCAGCCCCCGGGAGGGGGCTAGGGAAAAACTGTTTTTT
TRBV7-3	.	.	TRBJ2-2	CASARGGPAGELFF	TGTGCCAGCGCGAGGGGGGGGCCCGCCGGGGAGCTGTTTTTT
TRBV10-3	.	few	TRBJ1-1	CAISTGSEAFF	TGTGCCATCAGTACAGGCTCTGAAGCTTTCTTT
TRBV27	.	.	TRBJ2-7	CASSSYRDSYEQYF	TGTGCCAGCAGTTCGTACCGGGACTCCTACGAGCAGTACTTC
TRBV19	.	.	TRBJ1-1	CATLPRENTEAFF	TGTGCCACCTTACCAAGAGAAAATACTGAAGCTTTCTTT
TRBV29-1	TRBD2	.	TRBJ2-3	CSVNVAGDTDTQYF	TGCAGCGTTAACGTAGCGGGGGACACAGATACGCAGTATTTT
TRBV4-1	TRBD1	.	TRBJ1-1	CATNRGRGEPVVEAFF	TGCGCCACCAACAGGGGCAGGGGCGAACCGGTAGTTGAAGCTTTCTTT
TRBV10-2	TRBD2	few	TRBJ2-1	CASSDRTSGISYNEQFF	TGCGCCAGCAGTGATCGGACTAGCGGGATCTCCTACAATGAGCAGTTCTTC
TRBV6-1	TRBD1	few	TRBJ1-2	CASSPGQEFYGYTF	TGTGCCAGCAGTCCGGGACAGGAGTTCTATGGCTACACCTTC
TRBV9	.	.	TRBJ2-3	CASSPGTRRPSDTQYF	TGTGCCAGCAGCCCAGGGACGAGAAGGCCCTCAGATACGCAGTATTTT
TRBV5-6	TRBD2	.	TRBJ2-7	CASGTYSSGGYEQYF	TGTGCCAGCGGAACCTACTCCAGCGGGGGTTACGAGCAGTACTTC
TRBV9	.	few	TRBJ1-1	CASNPMLSGTEAFF	TGTGCCAGCAACCCAATGTTGAGCGGTACTGAAGCTTTCTTT
TRBV11-2	.	.	TRBJ2-7	CASGSRYEQYF	TGTGCCAGCGGTAGTCGATACGAGCAGTACTTC
TRBV11-2	.	.	TRBJ2-3	CASSRGQFDTQYF	TGTGCCAGCAGCCGTGGACAGTTTGATACGCAGTATTTT
TRBV5-1	.	few	TRBJ1-5	CASSLTGVSNQPQHF	TGCGCCAGCAGCTTGACAGGAGTTAGCAATCAGCCCCAGCATTTT
TRBV7-2	.	.	TRBJ1-1	CASSLNTEAFF	TGTGCCAGCAGCTTGAACACTGAAGCTTTCTTT
TRBV6-5	.	.	TRBJ1-1	CASSYETRTVAEAFF	TGTGCCAGCAGTTACGAGACCCGGACGGTGGCTGAAGCTTTCTTT